The source of this T cell receptor (beta chain) is a study of T cell changes during pregnancy in multiple sclerosis. Sequencing used immunoSEQ multiplex PCR; TCRdb keeps in-frame clones, though not all of them. The table shows around 80,000 clones, with over 85% occurring only once. Germline CDR1 and CDR2: LNHNV and YYDKDF (reference sequence). The CDR3 runs to 15 residues. In the case of this clone: Germline and junction disagree at one end, which may indicate a read error.

The TCR sequence derives from a female donor in good health, enrolled as a control in a pregnancy study. Sequencing was performed on peripheral blood, taken in the second trimester of pregnancy. The chain joins TRBV15 to TRBJ2-3, with D tentatively TRBD1 (5 bases). The CDR3 coding sequence is TGTGCCACCAGCCGAGAGGACCCAGGGACAGATACGCAGTATTTT. Translating gives CATSREDPGTDTQYF.